This note documents a single T cell receptor beta chain sequence. Germline CDR1 is DFQATT and CDR2 is SNEGSKA (reference sequence). The CDR3 spans 14 residues. The trim removed 4 bases at V and 5 bases at J, leaving 4 bases unmatched. This record belongs to a study of T cells in Graves' hyperthyroidism and ophthalmopathy. TCR beta CDR3 regions were amplified from RNA transcripts. Researchers ran a first-round RT-PCR on the TCR CDR3 using the HTBI primer set. Each CDR3 protein gets one entry after TCRdb re-called the multiplex PCR reads with MiXCR. The table includes hundreds of thousands of distinct CDR3 sequences, roughly 15% detected once.

This rearrangement joins TRBV20-1 to TRBJ2-1, with TRBD2 identical over 11 bases. The sequenced sample consisted of blood. This sequence originates from a man aged 18 to 30 with Graves' ophthalmopathy. CDR3 bases: TGCAGTGCTAATCTAGCGGGAGGTAACAATGAGCAGTTCTTC. Amino acid sequence: CSANLAGGNNEQFF.